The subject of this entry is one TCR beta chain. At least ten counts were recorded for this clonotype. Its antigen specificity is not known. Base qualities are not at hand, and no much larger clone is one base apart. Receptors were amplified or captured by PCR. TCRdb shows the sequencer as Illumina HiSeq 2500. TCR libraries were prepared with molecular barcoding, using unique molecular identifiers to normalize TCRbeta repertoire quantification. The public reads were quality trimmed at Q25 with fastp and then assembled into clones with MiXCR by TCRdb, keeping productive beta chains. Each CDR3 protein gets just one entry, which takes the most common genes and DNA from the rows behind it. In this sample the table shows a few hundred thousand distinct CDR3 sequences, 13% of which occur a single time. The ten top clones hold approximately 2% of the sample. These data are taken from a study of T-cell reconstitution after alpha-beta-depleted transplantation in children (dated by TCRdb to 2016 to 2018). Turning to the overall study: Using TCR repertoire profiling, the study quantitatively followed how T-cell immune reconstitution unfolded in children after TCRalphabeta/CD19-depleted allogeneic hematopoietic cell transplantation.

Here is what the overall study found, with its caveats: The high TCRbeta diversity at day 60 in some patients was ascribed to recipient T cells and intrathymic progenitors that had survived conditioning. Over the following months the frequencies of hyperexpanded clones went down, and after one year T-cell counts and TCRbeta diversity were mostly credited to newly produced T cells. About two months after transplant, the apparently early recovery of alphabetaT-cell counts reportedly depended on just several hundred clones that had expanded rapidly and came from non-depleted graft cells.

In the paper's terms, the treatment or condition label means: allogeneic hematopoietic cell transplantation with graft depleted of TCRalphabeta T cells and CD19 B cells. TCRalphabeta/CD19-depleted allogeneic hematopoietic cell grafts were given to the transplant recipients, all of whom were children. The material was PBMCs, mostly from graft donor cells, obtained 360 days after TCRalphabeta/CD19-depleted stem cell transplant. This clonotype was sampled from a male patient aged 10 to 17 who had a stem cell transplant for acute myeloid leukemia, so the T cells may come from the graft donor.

Here the CDR3 is given as CSARARVIGYTEAFF. The DNA sequence is TGCAGTGCTAGAGCGCGGGTCATCGGGTACACTGAAGCTTTCTTT. The chain links TRBV20-1 with TRBJ1-1, with the D gene call left open. Based on the germline V gene (reference sequence), the CDR1 and CDR2 sequences are DFQATT and SNEGSKA. Taken from cysteine to phenylalanine, the CDR3 has 15 residues. The retained sequence is limited to the CDR3, 45 bases, with the frame set at the first base. V gives up 1 base and J gives up 3 bases, and the segment between their germline ends measures 15 bases.